Reported below is one T cell receptor (beta chain). Its target is not known. The record originates from a study of shared clonotypes between healthy human individuals. General study points: Only blood was sampled, and tissue TCR repertoires likely differ from blood ones.

The assay used deep level. Several immunoSEQ 96-well plates shared each subset's DNA, each plate a replicate. When replicate PCRs were run on unsorted PBMC, they used 300 ng DNA, approximately 31,000 T cell genomes. The method was immunoSEQ multiplex PCR; TCRdb's version includes in-frame clones alone and lacks a portion of them. This sample has fewer than 600,000 clones, with 79% found just once. Sequenced: PBMCs. This sequence was found in a woman aged 40 to 55 in good health. Some clones in this sample may be carry-over from other donors' samples.

In nucleotides, the CDR3 is TGTGCCAGCAGTGAATTTGGCACAGAAGCTTTCTTT. This translates into CASSEFGTEAFF. The chain links TRBV6-1 to TRBJ1-1; D unresolved. In germline, CDR1 is MNHNS, CDR2 SASEGT. The CDR3 is 12 residues long. Trimming cost V 2 bases and J 8 bases, with 9 bases left between them.